The rows below give T cell receptor beta chains drawn from one sample of a study of beta chain features in type 1 diabetes. Assay: immunoSEQ multiplex PCR; the TCRdb copy retains only in-frame clones and omits some. The table has approximately 250,000 clones, approximately 11% seen once. The sample consisted of naive CD4+ T cells from blood. These receptor sequences come from a man aged 25 to 40 with type 1 diabetes. The CDR3 runs from the conserved cysteine through the conserved F or W. The D gene is left open where the match is weak. Clone size is shown for a subset of rows, as once, few, many or a class of expanded clone.

len,v_gene,j_gene,d_gene,abundance,CDR3nt,CDR3aa
16,TRBV19,TRBJ1-6,TRBD1,few,TGTGCCAGTAGTATCTACGGGACAGCGAATAATTCACCCCTCCACTTT,CASSIYGTANNSPLHF
13,TRBV6-5,TRBJ2-7,-,-,TGTGCCAGCAGCCCCGGGTCCCTCTACGAGCAGTACTTC,CASSPGSLYEQYF
12,TRBV7-9,TRBJ2-7,TRBD1,few,TGTGCCAGCAGCAGGGACAGTGGAGAGCAGTACTTC,CASSRDSGEQYF
13,TRBV4-2,TRBJ2-3,-,-,TGTGCCAGCAGAACACCAGCAGGAGGCACGCAGTATTTT,CASRTPAGGTQYF
13,TRBV30,TRBJ1-1,-,-,TGTGCCTGGAGTGTACGAAGGGGCACTGAAGCTTTCTTT,CAWSVRRGTEAFF
15,TRBV5-1,TRBJ2-1,TRBD2,-,TGCGCCAGCAGCTTGATAGCGGGGGCATACAATGAGCAGTTCTTC,CASSLIAGAYNEQFF
15,TRBV7-2,TRBJ2-7,-,few,TGTGCCAGCAGCTTCCGTGGTAAGGGACTCTACGAGCAGTACTTC,CASSFRGKGLYEQYF
16,TRBV5-4,TRBJ2-6,-,few,TGTGCCAGCAGCGCAGTAACGGGTATTGGAGCCAACGTCCTGACTTTC,CASSAVTGIGANVLTF
13,TRBV9,TRBJ2-1,-,few,TGTGCCAGCAGCCTGAGCTCAATCCATGAGCAGTTCTTC,CASSLSSIHEQFF
14,TRBV9,TRBJ2-7,TRBD2,few,TGTGCCAGCAGCGTAGCCAGGACTAGTTACGAGCAGTACTTC,CASSVARTSYEQYF
14,TRBV11-2,TRBJ2-5,-,few,TGTGCCAGCAGCTCCCTACGGGGCCAAGAGACCCAGTACTTC,CASSSLRGQETQYF
14,TRBV29-1,TRBJ2-5,TRBD1,-,TGCAGCGTCAACGACAGGGGGGCCGAAAAGACCCAGTACTTC,CSVNDRGAEKTQYF
14,TRBV2,TRBJ1-6,-,few,TGTGCCAGCAGTGATCAAGAGATTAATTCACCCCTCCACTTT,CASSDQEINSPLHF
17,TRBV4-1,TRBJ1-2,-,few,TGCGCCAGCAGCCAACTACAGGGTTCCCGCCCTAACTATGGCTACACCTTC,CASSQLQGSRPNYGYTF
13,TRBV18,TRBJ1-5,-,-,TGTGCCAGCTCCGAGAACGGCAATCAGCCCCAGCATTTT,CASSENGNQPQHF
15,TRBV5-1,TRBJ2-3,TRBD1,-,TGCGCCAGCGGTGGACAGGGGGAGTACACGGATACGCAGTATTTT,CASGGQGEYTDTQYF
13,TRBV5-4,TRBJ2-7,-,few,TGTGCCAGCAGCTTGGAGGGGGGGTACGAGCAGTACTTC,CASSLEGGYEQYF
14,TRBV5-1,TRBJ2-5,-,few,TGCGCCAGCAGCTTGGCCCCAGGGGAAGAGACCCAGTACTTC,CASSLAPGEETQYF
12,TRBV2,TRBJ2-7,-,-,TGTGCCAGCAGGACACAGGGTCCCGAGCAGTACTTC,CASRTQGPEQYF
13,TRBV7-2,TRBJ1-1,-,-,TGTGCCAGCAGCTTTAGTGCGGACACTGAAGCTTTCTTT,CASSFSADTEAFF
15,TRBV23-1,TRBJ1-2,TRBD1,-,TGCGCCAGCAGCCCGCTCGTGACAGGGGGGTATGGCTACACCTTC,CASSPLVTGGYGYTF
14,TRBV7-3,TRBJ2-3,TRBD1,-,TGTGCCAGCAGCTTAATGGGACAGGGCGGTACGCAGTATTTT,CASSLMGQGGTQYF
13,TRBV7-3,TRBJ1-2,-,few,TGTGCCAGCAGCCCGACAGGTCAGGGTGGCTACACCTTC,CASSPTGQGGYTF
14,TRBV5-1,TRBJ2-1,-,few,TGCGCCAGCAGCTTGGTGAGTTACTACAATGAGCAGTTCTTC,CASSLVSYYNEQFF
14,TRBV5-1,TRBJ1-4,TRBD1,-,TGCGCCAGCAGCTTTACAGGGGTGGATGAAAAACTGTTTTTT,CASSFTGVDEKLFF
12,TRBV7-2,TRBJ2-1,TRBD2,few,TGTGCCAGCAGCTCGTCGACTAGCTACCAGTTCTTC,CASSSSTSYQFF
15,TRBV5-4,TRBJ2-1,TRBD2,few,TGTGCCAGCAGCTCTCGGACTAGCGGGGGGAATGAGCAGTTCTTC,CASSSRTSGGNEQFF
15,TRBV7-9,TRBJ2-5,-,-,TGTGCCAGCAGCTCCCCTCCGCTAGACTGGGAGACCCAGTACTTC,CASSSPPLDWETQYF
14,TRBV30,TRBJ1-5,-,-,TGTGCCTGGAGTGTAGGGACACCAAATCAGCCCCAGCATTTT,CAWSVGTPNQPQHF
14,TRBV18,TRBJ2-5,-,few,TGTGCCAGCTCACCACCGGGCCTCCCAGAGACCCAGTACTTC,CASSPPGLPETQYF
14,TRBV14,TRBJ1-1,-,once,TGTGCCAGCAGCCCCAGGATACAGAACACTGAAGCTTTCTTT,CASSPRIQNTEAFF
13,TRBV11-2,TRBJ1-5,-,few,TGTGCCAGCAGCTCTATGAGGGATCAGCCCCAGCATTTT,CASSSMRDQPQHF
15,TRBV6-5,TRBJ2-6,-,few,TGTGCCAGCAGTTATCTAGGGGCTGGGGCCAACGTCCTGACTTTC,CASSYLGAGANVLTF
15,TRBV30,TRBJ2-2,TRBD1,few,TGTGCCTTAAAGACAGGGCCGACGAACACCGGGGAGCTGTTTTTT,CALKTGPTNTGELFF
14,TRBV18,TRBJ1-1,TRBD1,-,TGTGCCAGCAAACCAGGGGGACAGAACACTGAAGCTTTCTTT,CASKPGGQNTEAFF
12,TRBV6-6,TRBJ2-3,-,-,TGTGCCAGCAACCGGGGGGCTGATACGCAGTATTTT,CASNRGADTQYF
11,TRBV5-6,TRBJ2-5,-,-,TGTGCCAGCAGCCTCCAAGAGACCCAGTACTTC,CASSLQETQYF
13,TRBV11-2,TRBJ1-1,-,-,TGTGCCAGCAGCTTTGCAGGGTCCACTGAAGCTTTCTTT,CASSFAGSTEAFF
15,TRBV2,TRBJ1-5,-,once,TGTGCCAGCATCATGGGGGGAAGCCCCAATCAGCCCCAGCATTTT,CASIMGGSPNQPQHF
18,TRBV9,TRBJ2-3,-,-,TGTGCCAGCAGCGCCCCATCCCGTAGAGGGCCTAGCACAGATACGCAGTATTTT,CASSAPSRRGPSTDTQYF
13,TRBV6-5,TRBJ1-1,TRBD1,few,TGTGCCAGCAGCCCTGGACAGGGAAAACCGGCTTTCTTT,CASSPGQGKPAFF
13,TRBV28,TRBJ1-2,TRBD1,few,TGTGCCAGCAGGGGACAGGGGAGTTTTGGCTACACCTTC,CASRGQGSFGYTF
17,TRBV5-1,TRBJ2-2,TRBD2,few,TGCGCCAGCAGCTTGGCACTAGCGGGGCCAGGCACCGGGGAGCTGTTTTTT,CASSLALAGPGTGELFF
12,TRBV7-2,TRBJ2-1,-,few,TGTGCCACCACAACACCGTACAATGAGCAGTTCTTC,CATTTPYNEQFF
14,TRBV30,TRBJ1-1,-,-,TGTGCCTGGACCTCCATCCCGAGGAACACTGAAGCTTTCTTT,CAWTSIPRNTEAFF
12,TRBV23-1,TRBJ1-4,-,few,TGCGCCAGTCTCAGGCCCCTTGGAAAACTGTTTTTT,CASLRPLGKLFF
16,TRBV5-6,TRBJ1-6,TRBD1,-,TGTGCCAGCAGCTTTATATCGACAGGGGAATATTCACCCCTCCACTTT,CASSFISTGEYSPLHF
14,TRBV29-1,TRBJ2-1,TRBD2,-,TGCAGCGTTCAATCTAGCGGGGGGGCCAATGAGCAGTTCTTC,CSVQSSGGANEQFF
11,TRBV29-1,TRBJ2-7,-,-,TGCAGCGTTGGACAAACCTACGAGCAGTACTTC,CSVGQTYEQYF
12,TRBV7-9,TRBJ2-5,-,-,TGTGCCAGCAGCTCGATAGAAGAGACCCAGTACTTC,CASSSIEETQYF
13,TRBV29-1,TRBJ1-1,TRBD1,few,TGCAGCGTCTTACCCTCAGGGGGCACTGAAGCTTTCTTT,CSVLPSGGTEAFF
14,TRBV11-2,TRBJ1-5,TRBD1,few,TGTGCCAGCAGCAAAGGACAGGTTAATCAGCCCCAGCATTTT,CASSKGQVNQPQHF
14,TRBV27,TRBJ2-3,-,-,TGTGCCAGCAGATTCTACTTTAGCACAGATACGCAGTATTTT,CASRFYFSTDTQYF
14,TRBV5-1,TRBJ1-6,TRBD1,-,TGCGCCAGCAGCTCGACAGGGGCACATTCACCCCTCCACTTT,CASSSTGAHSPLHF
15,TRBV9,TRBJ2-1,TRBD1,few,TGTGCCAGCAGCGTAGCAGGGGGCTCCTACAATGAGCAGTTCTTC,CASSVAGGSYNEQFF